Listed here is a single TCR beta chain. This entry is derived from a study of blood T cell repertoires in COVID-19. Study background: The study drew acute and convalescent COVID-19 samples from the United States, Italy and Spain.

The CDR3 is 19 residues long. CDR1 and CDR2 from the germline V gene are SGHVS and FNYEAQ. Germline trimming cut 5 bases from V and 0 bases from J; bases unmatched to any gene: 13. In the original processing: The authors estimated nucleated cell counts from reference gene primer amplification. The protocol was immunoSEQ multiplex PCR, while the TCRdb copy is restricted to in-frame clones and leaves out a portion. V, J and clone size were drawn from that table, and D and trimming were deduced from the DNA. The top ten clones hold approximately 4.6% of a sample with 250,000 to 300,000 clones, roughly 89% of them seen once.

This chain joins TRBV7-6 and TRBJ2-1; 10 nucleotides align to TRBD2. Input material: peripheral blood. This TCR was sampled from a middle-aged man with acute or convalescent COVID-19. In nucleotides, the CDR3 is TGTGCCAGCAGCGCGTTGGTAGCGGGGGGTTTCCTCTCCTACAATGAGCAGTTCTTC. Translated, it gives CASSALVAGGFLSYNEQFF.